This T cell receptor (beta chain) was identified during a study of identical twins. TCRdb reprocessed the 5' RACE reads with MiXCR, giving one entry per CDR3 protein. Among 350,000 to 500,000 distinct CDR3 sequences listed, under 20% were seen once. Every sampled donor was Caucasian and healthy. This CDR3 comprises 12 residues. Germline V CDR1 and CDR2: DFQATT, SNEGSKA (reference sequence). Trimming removed 6 bases from V and 7 bases from J; junction bases left unmatched: 8. This receptor was identified in a man aged 50 to 60 in good health. The chain couples TRBV20-1 to TRBJ2-7; TRBD1 aligns across 8 bases. The sequenced material came from naive T cells sorted from blood. CDR3 sequence reads: CSARGQAGEQYF. DNA of the CDR3: TGCAGTGCCAGGGGACAGGCGGGTGAGCAGTACTTC.